Below, 22 T cell receptor beta chains from the same sample are listed, as sequenced in a study of spatial heterogeneity in lung cancer. Documented time point: blood at routine non-recurrence follow-up after resection. A single record per CDR3 protein comes from TCRdb applying MiXCR to the 5' RACE reads. The repertoire holds approximately 41,000 distinct CDR3 sequences, 10% seen once, with 17% in the top ten. Here the sequenced sample was PBMCs, taken at follow-up. The receptor set was obtained from a female donor with early-stage non-small cell lung cancer.

The gene calls are TRBV27 and TRBJ2-5, with 7 bases matching TRBD1. Germline V gene lookup returns CDR1 MNHEY and CDR2 SMNVEV (reference sequence). Trimming at V came to 10 bases and at J to 5 bases, leaving 10 bases not matched to a gene. The CDR3 covers 13 residues. The CDR3 DNA is TGTGCCACCCGACCGACAGGGCAGGAGACCCAGTACTTC. It is translated as CATRPTGQETQYF.

This clonotype was seen only a few times. This chain joins TRBV5-1 and TRBJ2-1; 11 bases are a match to TRBD2. Germline V gene lookup returns CDR1 SGHRS and CDR2 YFSETQ. With V trimmed by 4 bases and J by 7 bases, 4 bases remained unmatched. The CDR3 extends over 14 amino acids. This CDR3 reads CASSPGLAVNEQFF. The DNA of the CDR3 is TGCGCCAGCAGCCCGGGACTAGCGGTGAATGAGCAGTTCTTC.

This clonotype was seen repeatedly, ten times or more. The rearrangement joins TRBV5-1 to TRBJ2-7; D remains ambiguous. The V gene lost 0 bases and the J gene lost 3 bases, with 10 bases spanning the gap. This CDR3 contains 14 residues. The V gene's germline CDR1 is SGHRS and CDR2 YFSETQ. CDR3 amino acids: CASSLEAWNYEQYF. DNA of the CDR3: TGCGCCAGCAGCTTGGAAGCGTGGAACTACGAGCAGTACTTC.

In its sample, this clonotype was seen many times. J is TRBJ2-3 and V is TRBV5-5; D may be TRBD2 (5 bases). V was clipped by 4 bases and J by 4 bases, with 19 bases between them. Germline CDR1 is SGHKS and CDR2 is YYEKEE (reference sequence). The CDR3 is 16 residues long. Written as DNA, the CDR3 is TGTGCCAGCAGCATCGTTCTGGGGAGAGGAGCAGATACGCAGTATTTT. Amino acid sequence: CASSIVLGRGADTQYF.

This clonotype was counted at least ten times. This rearrangement joins TRBV4-3 to TRBJ2-3; no clear D. Germline CDR1 and CDR2: LGHNA and YSLEER. V shed 5 bases and J shed 0 bases, with 12 bases lying between them. The CDR3 totals 15 residues. The DNA for the CDR3 is TGCGCCAGCAGCTTGGATCACGGGAGCACAGATACGCAGTATTTT. This encodes CASSLDHGSTDTQYF.

The chain has TRBV10-3 and TRBJ2-7; 10 nucleotides agree with TRBD1. The length of the CDR3 is 14 residues. V was clipped by 9 bases and J by 6 bases; unmatched bases: 11. Per germline, CDR1 ENHRY and CDR2 SYGVKD. CDR3: CAISGQGGSGEQYF. In DNA form, the CDR3 reads TGTGCCATATCCGGACAGGGGGGGTCTGGCGAGCAGTACTTC.

This clonotype was seen repeatedly, ten times or more. V gene TRBV20-1 combines with J gene TRBJ2-5; the D gene is possibly TRBD1 (6 bases). The V gene lost 2 bases and the J gene lost 4 bases, with 8 bases spanning the gap. Germline V gene lookup returns CDR1 DFQATT and CDR2 SNEGSKA (reference sequence). The CDR3 extends over 12 amino acids. CDR3 bases: TGCAGTGCTAGACCACAGGGAGAGACCCAGTACTTC. Its protein product is CSARPQGETQYF.

There are a few counts of this clonotype. The V and J genes are TRBV29-1 and TRBJ1-1, with D hard to call. CDR1 SQVTM and CDR2 ANQGSEA come from the germline V gene. The V and J ends lost 4 bases and 8 bases respectively, with 20 bases between them. The CDR3 is made up of 14 amino acids. The CDR3 spells CSVVGLSNFEEAFF. CDR3 nucleotides: TGCAGCGTTGTAGGGTTATCGAATTTTGAAGAAGCTTTCTTT.

This clonotype was recorded many times. The V and J genes are TRBV19 and TRBJ1-1, with unresolved D. V was clipped by 9 bases and J by 0 bases, with 14 bases between them. The CDR3 has 14 amino acids. Germline-derived CDR1 and CDR2 are LNHDA and SQIVND (reference sequence). The DNA of the CDR3 is TGTGCCAGCGTGCCGACACTCATGAACACTGAAGCTTTCTTT. It codes for CASVPTLMNTEAFF.

Many counts were recorded for this clonotype. This chain joins TRBV7-2 and TRBJ1-1; D unclear. The ends were cut back, 5 bases at V and 0 bases at J, with 13 bases in the middle. From germline, CDR1 is SGHTA and CDR2 FQGNSA. The CDR3 extends over 15 amino acids. CDR3 amino acids: CASSPRPSVNTEAFF. The CDR3 DNA reads as TGTGCCAGCAGCCCTAGGCCAAGCGTGAACACTGAAGCTTTCTTT.

There are many counts of this clonotype. The rearrangement uses TRBV7-3 and TRBJ2-2, with TRBD2 identical over 7 bases. With 1 base clipped from V and 1 base from J, the junction kept 0 bases outside the gene matches. The CDR3 length is 15 residues. Germline V gene data show CDR1 as SGHTA and CDR2 as FQGTGA. The CDR3: CASSLSGGNTGELFF. CDR3 coding DNA: TGTGCCAGCAGCTTAAGCGGGGGGAACACCGGGGAGCTGTTTTTT.

This clonotype was counted many times. The genes are TRBV5-1 and TRBJ2-5; 9 bases agree with TRBD2. Looked up from germline, CDR1 is SGHRS and CDR2 is YFSETQ. This CDR3 comprises 15 residues. J gave up 2 bases and V 4 bases, and 6 bases lay outside the gene matches. The CDR3: CASSRIAGEQETQYF. CDR3 DNA: TGCGCCAGCAGCCGGATAGCGGGGGAGCAAGAGACCCAGTACTTC.

V and J are TRBV7-9 and TRBJ1-1; D is perhaps TRBD1 (5 bases). Trimming left V 1 base short and J 3 bases short, with 15 bases between. Germline CDR1 and CDR2: SEHNR and FQNEAQ (reference sequence). The CDR3 is 16 amino acids. In DNA, the CDR3 is TGTGCCAGCAGCTTAGGGGGACCTGGAGGGTACACTGAAGCTTTCTTT. Its protein product is CASSLGGPGGYTEAFF.

The V gene is TRBV9, the J gene TRBJ2-7; D is perhaps TRBD1 (6 bases). This CDR3 comprises 15 residues. The V end was cut by 4 bases, the J end by 3 bases, with 17 bases between. Germline CDR1 SGDLS, CDR2 YYNGEE. CDR3 sequence (DNA): TGTGCCAGCAGCCCAACGAGGCAGGGGAGCTACGAGCAGTACGTC. It encodes CASSPTRQGSYEQYV.

The V gene is TRBV5-4, the J gene TRBJ2-7, with D maybe TRBD1 (7 bases). The CDR3 has 14 amino acids. The V end lost 0 bases, the J end lost 4 bases, and 11 bases lay between the germline ends. Per germline, CDR1 SGHNT and CDR2 YYREEE (reference sequence). The CDR3 protein is CASSLDRGLYEQYF. In nucleotides, the CDR3 is TGTGCCAGCAGCTTGGACAGGGGACTTTACGAGCAGTACTTC.

This clonotype was seen many times. The chain uses TRBV20-1 and TRBJ1-6; tentative D call: TRBD1 (6 bases). Germline V gives CDR1 DFQATT, CDR2 SNEGSKA (reference sequence). The CDR3 extends over 14 amino acids. V was cut by 1 base and J by 6 bases, with 10 bases left in between. The CDR3 is CSARGGQINSPLHF. The CDR3 nucleotides read TGCAGTGCTAGAGGGGGGCAGATTAATTCACCCCTCCACTTT.

Ten or more counts support this clonotype. V and J are TRBV9 and TRBJ2-5, with D perhaps matching TRBD2 (7 bases). The V end lost 2 bases, the J end lost 4 bases, and 12 bases lay between the germline ends. The CDR3 runs 14 residues. Germline CDR1 is SGDLS and CDR2 is YYNGEE. In nucleotides, the CDR3 is TGTGCCAGCAGCGTGGGGGGGCCCAGAGAGACCCAGTACTTC. It is translated as CASSVGGPRETQYF.

The chain joins TRBV4-1 to TRBJ1-2, with D maybe TRBD1 (6 bases). Per germline, CDR1 MGHRA and CDR2 YSYEKL. The CDR3 sequence is 16 residues long. With 1 base removed from V and 0 bases from J, the gap between germline ends came to 12 bases. CDR3 protein: CASSQVRDTSNYGYTF. The CDR3 bases are TGCGCCAGCAGCCAAGTCCGGGACACATCTAACTATGGCTACACCTTC.

This clonotype was observed at least ten times. The chain uses TRBV20-1 and TRBJ2-3; D unresolved. In germline, CDR1 is DFQATT, CDR2 SNEGSKA (reference sequence). The CDR3 has 10 residues. V lost 5 bases to trimming and J lost 4 bases, with 4 bases between them. In DNA form, the CDR3 reads TGCAGTGCTCAGGCAGATACGCAGTATTTT. It translates to CSAQADTQYF.

At least ten counts were recorded for this clonotype. This chain connects TRBV5-1 to TRBJ2-2; no definite D call. The CDR3 is 13 amino acids. Germline CDR1 is SGHRS and CDR2 is YFSETQ. With 3 bases removed from V and 6 bases from J, the gap between germline ends came to 9 bases. CDR3 loop: CASSSSFAGELFF. DNA of the CDR3: TGCGCCAGCAGCTCCTCCTTTGCCGGGGAGCTGTTTTTT.

This clonotype has just a few counts. This chain connects TRBV7-2 to TRBJ2-2; a weak D match, TRBD2 (6 bases). CDR1 SGHTA and CDR2 FQGNSA come from the germline V gene. The CDR3 loop spans 15 amino acids. With 4 bases removed from V and 5 bases from J, the gap between germline ends came to 14 bases. CDR3 region: CASSWGAGRTGELFF. The CDR3 DNA follows: TGTGCCAGCAGCTGGGGTGCGGGACGGACCGGGGAGCTGTTTTTT.

This clonotype was seen many times. V gene TRBV2 combines with J gene TRBJ1-2, with 9 positions matching TRBD1. J gave up 4 bases and V 6 bases, and 6 bases lay outside the gene matches. Germline values: CDR1 SNHLY, CDR2 FYNNEI. CDR3 size: 14 residues. In DNA, the CDR3 is TGTGCCAGCAGCGTGGGGACAGGGAGCTATGGCTACACCTTC. Protein sequence: CASSVGTGSYGYTF. Full variable domain (outside the CDR3, taken from reference TRBV2 and TRBJ1-2): EPEVTQTPSHQVTQMGQEVILRCVPISNHLYFYWYRQILGQKVEFLVSFYNNEISEKSEIFDDQFSVERPDGSNFTLKIRSTKLEDSAMYFCASSVGTGSYGYTFGSGTRLTVV.